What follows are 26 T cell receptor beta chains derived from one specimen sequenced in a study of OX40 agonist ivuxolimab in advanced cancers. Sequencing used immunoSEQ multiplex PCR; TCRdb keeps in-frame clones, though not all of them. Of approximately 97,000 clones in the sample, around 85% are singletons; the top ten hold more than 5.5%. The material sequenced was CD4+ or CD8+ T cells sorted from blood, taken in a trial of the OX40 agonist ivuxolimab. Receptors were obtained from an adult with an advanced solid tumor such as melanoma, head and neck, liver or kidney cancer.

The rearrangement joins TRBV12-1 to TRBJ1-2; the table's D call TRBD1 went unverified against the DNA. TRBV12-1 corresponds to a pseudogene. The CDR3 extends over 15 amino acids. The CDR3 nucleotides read TGTGCCAGCAGCTCACACCGGGACAGGTGCTATGGCTACACCTTC. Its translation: CASSSHRDRCYGYTF.

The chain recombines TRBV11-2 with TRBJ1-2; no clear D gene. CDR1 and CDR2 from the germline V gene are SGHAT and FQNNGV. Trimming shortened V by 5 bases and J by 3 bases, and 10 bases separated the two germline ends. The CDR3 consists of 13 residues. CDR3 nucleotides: TGTGCCAGCAGCGTGGACCTGTACTATGGCTACACCTTC. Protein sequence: CASSVDLYYGYTF.

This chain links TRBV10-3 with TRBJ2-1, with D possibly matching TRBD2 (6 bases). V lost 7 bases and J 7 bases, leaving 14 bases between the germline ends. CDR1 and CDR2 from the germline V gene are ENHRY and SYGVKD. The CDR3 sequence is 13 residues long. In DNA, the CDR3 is TGTGCCATCACCCCAGGAGGGATGAATGAGCAGTTCTTC. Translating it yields CAITPGGMNEQFF.

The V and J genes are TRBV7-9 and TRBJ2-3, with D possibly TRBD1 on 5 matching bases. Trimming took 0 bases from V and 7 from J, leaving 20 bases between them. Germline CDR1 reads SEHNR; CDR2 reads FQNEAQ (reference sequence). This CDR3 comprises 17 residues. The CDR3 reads CASSLALGAEGAHTQYF. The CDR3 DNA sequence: TGTGCCAGCAGCTTAGCGCTGGGTGCTGAAGGGGCACATACGCAGTATTTT.

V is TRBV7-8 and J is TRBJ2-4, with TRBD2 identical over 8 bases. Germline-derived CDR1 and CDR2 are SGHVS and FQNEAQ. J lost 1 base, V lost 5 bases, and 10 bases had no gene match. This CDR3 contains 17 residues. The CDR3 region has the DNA TGTGCCAGCAGCCCCTCTACGTCGGGGGGGGCCAAAAACATTCAGTACTTC. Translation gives CASSPSTSGGAKNIQYF.

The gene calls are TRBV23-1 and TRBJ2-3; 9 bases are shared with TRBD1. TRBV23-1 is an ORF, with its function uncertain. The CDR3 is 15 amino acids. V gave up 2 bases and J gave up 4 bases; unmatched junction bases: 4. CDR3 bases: TGCGCCAGCAGTCAACGGGGACAGGGTTCAGATACGCAGTATTTT. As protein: CASSQRGQGSDTQYF.

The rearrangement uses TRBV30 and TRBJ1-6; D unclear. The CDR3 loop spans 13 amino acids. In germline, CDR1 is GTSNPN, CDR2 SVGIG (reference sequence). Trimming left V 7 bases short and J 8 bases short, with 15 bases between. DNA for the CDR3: TGTGCCTTAAGGGTTCTGCGGGATTCACCCCTCCACTTT. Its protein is CALRVLRDSPLHF.

CDR3 nucleotide sequence: TGTGCCAGCAGCTGGGCGGCGAAGACCCAGTACTTC. Residues: CASSWAAKTQYF. V gene TRBV5-4 combines with J gene TRBJ2-5; D unclear. V was pared by 3 bases and J by 6 bases, with 9 bases between. Germline lookup yields CDR1 SGHNT and CDR2 YYREEE (reference sequence). CDR3 length: 12 amino acids.

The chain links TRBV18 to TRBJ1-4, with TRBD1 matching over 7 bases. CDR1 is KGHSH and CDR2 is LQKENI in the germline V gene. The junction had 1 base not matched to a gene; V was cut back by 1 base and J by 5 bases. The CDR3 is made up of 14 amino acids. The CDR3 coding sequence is TGTGCCAGCTCACCACAACAGGGGAATGAAAAACTGTTTTTT. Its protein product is CASSPQQGNEKLFF.

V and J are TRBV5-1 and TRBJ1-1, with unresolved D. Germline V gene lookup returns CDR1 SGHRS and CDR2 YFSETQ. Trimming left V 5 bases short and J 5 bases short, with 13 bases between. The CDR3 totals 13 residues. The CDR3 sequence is CASSLTGRTEAFF. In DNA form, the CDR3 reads TGCGCCAGCAGTTTGACTGGCCGTACTGAAGCTTTCTTT.

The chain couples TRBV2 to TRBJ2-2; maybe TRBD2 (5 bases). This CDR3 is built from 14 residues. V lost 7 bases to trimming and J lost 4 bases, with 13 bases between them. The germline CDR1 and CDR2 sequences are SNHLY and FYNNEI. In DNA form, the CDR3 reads TGTGCCAGCACCCCGAGGGCGGTCACCGGGGAGCTGTTTTTT. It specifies CASTPRAVTGELFF.

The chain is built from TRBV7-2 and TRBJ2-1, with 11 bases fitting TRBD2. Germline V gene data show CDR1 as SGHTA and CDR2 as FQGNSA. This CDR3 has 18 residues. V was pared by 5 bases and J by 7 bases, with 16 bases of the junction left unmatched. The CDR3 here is CASSPDRGLAGAHNEQFF. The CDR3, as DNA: TGTGCCAGCAGCCCCGATCGCGGACTAGCGGGCGCACATAATGAGCAGTTCTTC.

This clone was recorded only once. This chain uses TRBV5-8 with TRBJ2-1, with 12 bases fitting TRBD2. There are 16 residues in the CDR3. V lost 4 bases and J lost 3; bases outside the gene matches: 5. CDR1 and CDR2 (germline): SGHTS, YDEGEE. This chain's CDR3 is CASSPGTSGLYNEQFF. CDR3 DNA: TGTGCCAGCAGCCCCGGGACTAGCGGGCTCTACAATGAGCAGTTCTTC.

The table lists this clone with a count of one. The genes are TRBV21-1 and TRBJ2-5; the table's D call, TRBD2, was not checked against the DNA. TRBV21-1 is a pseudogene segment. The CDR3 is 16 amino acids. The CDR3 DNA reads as TGTGCCAGCAGCAAAGCGTATTGGAGGATACAAGAGACCCAGTACTTC. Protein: CASSKAYWRIQETQYF.

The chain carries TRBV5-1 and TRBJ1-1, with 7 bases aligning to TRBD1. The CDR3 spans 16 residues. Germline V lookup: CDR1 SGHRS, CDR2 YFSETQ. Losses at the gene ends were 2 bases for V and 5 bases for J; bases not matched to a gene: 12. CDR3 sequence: CASSFFSDRAETEAFF. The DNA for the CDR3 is TGCGCCAGCAGCTTTTTTTCCGACAGGGCGGAAACTGAAGCTTTCTTT.

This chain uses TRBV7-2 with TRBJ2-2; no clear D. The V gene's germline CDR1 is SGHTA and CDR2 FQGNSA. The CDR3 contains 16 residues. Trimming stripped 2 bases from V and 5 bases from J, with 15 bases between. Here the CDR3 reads CASSLNPPVVTGELFF. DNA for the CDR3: TGTGCCAGCAGCTTAAACCCACCGGTAGTAACCGGGGAGCTGTTTTTT.

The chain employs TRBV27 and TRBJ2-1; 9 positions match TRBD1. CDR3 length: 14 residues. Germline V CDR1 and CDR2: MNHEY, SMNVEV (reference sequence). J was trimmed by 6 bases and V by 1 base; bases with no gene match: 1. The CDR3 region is CASSLLGQGNEQFF. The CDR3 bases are TGTGCCAGCAGTTTATTGGGACAGGGCAATGAGCAGTTCTTC.

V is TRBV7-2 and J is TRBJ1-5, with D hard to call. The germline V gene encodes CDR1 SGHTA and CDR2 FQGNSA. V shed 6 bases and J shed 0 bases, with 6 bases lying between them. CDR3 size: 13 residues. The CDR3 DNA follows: TGTGCCAGCAGACGTAATAGCAATCAGCCCCAGCATTTT. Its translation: CASRRNSNQPQHF.

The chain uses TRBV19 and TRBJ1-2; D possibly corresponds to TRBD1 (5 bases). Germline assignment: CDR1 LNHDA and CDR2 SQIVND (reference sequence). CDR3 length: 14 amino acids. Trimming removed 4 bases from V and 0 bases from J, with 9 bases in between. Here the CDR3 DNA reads TGTGCCAGTAGTACTGGACACACTAACTATGGCTACACCTTC. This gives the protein CASSTGHTNYGYTF. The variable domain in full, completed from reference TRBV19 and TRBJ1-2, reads DGGITQSPKYLFRKEGQNVTLSCEQNLNHDAMYWYRQDPGQGLRLIYYSQIVNDFQKGDIAEGYSVSREKKESFPLTVTSAQKNPTAFYLCASSTGHTNYGYTFGSGTRLTVV.

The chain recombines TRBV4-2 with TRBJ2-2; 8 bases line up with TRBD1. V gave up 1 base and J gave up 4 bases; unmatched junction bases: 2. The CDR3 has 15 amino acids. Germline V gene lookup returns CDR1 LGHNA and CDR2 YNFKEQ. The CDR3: CASSQVGQGTGELFF. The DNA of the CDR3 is TGTGCCAGCAGCCAAGTCGGACAGGGCACCGGGGAGCTGTTTTTT.

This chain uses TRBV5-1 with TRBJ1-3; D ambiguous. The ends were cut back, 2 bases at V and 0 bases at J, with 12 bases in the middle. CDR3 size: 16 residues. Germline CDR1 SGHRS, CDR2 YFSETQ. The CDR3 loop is CASSFGGISSGNTIYF. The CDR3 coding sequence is TGCGCCAGCAGCTTCGGAGGGATAAGCTCTGGAAACACCATATATTTT.

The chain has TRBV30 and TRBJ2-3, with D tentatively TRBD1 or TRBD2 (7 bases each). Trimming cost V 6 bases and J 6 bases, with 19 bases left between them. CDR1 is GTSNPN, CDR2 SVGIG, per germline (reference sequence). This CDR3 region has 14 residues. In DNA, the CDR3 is TGTGCCTGTAAGACAGGGAGGGGTTGGGATACGCAGTATTTT. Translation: CACKTGRGWDTQYF.

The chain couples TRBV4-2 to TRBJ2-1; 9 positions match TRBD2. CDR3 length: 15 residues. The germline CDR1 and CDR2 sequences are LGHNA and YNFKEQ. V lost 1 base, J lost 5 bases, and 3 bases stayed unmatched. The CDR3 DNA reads TGTGCCAGCAGCCAAGGGACTAGCGTGGACAATGAGCAGTTCTTC. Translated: CASSQGTSVDNEQFF.

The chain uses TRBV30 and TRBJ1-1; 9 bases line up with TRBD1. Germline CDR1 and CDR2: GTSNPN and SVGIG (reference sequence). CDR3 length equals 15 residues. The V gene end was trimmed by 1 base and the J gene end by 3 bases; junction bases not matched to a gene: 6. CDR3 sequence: CAWSGGQGFYTEAFF. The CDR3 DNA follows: TGTGCCTGGAGTGGGGGACAGGGATTTTACACTGAAGCTTTCTTT. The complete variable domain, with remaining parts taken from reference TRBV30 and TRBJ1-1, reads SQTIHQWPATLVQPVGSPLSLECTVEGTSNPNLYWYRQAAGRGLQLLFYSVGIGQISSEVPQNLSASRPQDRQFILSSKKLLLSDSGFYLCAWSGGQGFYTEAFFGQGTRLTVV.

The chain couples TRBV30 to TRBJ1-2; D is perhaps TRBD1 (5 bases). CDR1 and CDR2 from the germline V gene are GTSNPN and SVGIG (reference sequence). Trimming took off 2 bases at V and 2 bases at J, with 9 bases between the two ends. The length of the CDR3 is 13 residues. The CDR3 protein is CAWSRTPNYGYTF. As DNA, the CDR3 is TGTGCCTGGAGTAGGACACCGAACTATGGCTACACCTTC.

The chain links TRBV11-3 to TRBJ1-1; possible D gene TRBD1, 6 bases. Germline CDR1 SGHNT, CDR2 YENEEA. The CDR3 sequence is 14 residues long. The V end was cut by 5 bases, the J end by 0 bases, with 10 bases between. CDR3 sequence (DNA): TGTGCCAGCAGCCCAGGACAGATGAACACTGAAGCTTTCTTT. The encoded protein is CASSPGQMNTEAFF. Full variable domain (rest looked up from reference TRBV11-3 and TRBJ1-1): EAGVVQSPRYKIIEKKQPVAFWCNPISGHNTLYWYLQNLGQGPELLIRYENEEAVDDSQLPKDRFSAERLKGVDSTLKIQPAELGDSAVYLCASSPGQMNTEAFFGQGTRLTVV.